This record concerns one TCR beta chain sequence. Its matching antigen is unknown. Germline V gene sequence: CDR1 LNHDA, CDR2 SQIVND (reference sequence). The V segment lost 8 bases and the J segment 6 bases; nucleotides outside the gene matches: 8. The CDR3 extends over 14 amino acids. The data stem from a study of T cell responses to AZD1222 COVID-19 vaccine. Study overall: Second doses were pooled across both intervals (about 4 or about 12 weeks). Whole-study findings and limits: Elevations in Spike-specific TCR breadth and depth followed administration of two AZD1222 doses. Baseline serostatus was positive in only a handful of AZD1222 recipients. Spike as a whole was targeted by vaccine-associated CD4 TCRs, dominant at 160-218 and 743-854.

The repertoire was sequenced with immunoSEQ multiplex PCR; TCRdb's copy has only in-frame clones and lacks some. The table lists about 97,000 clones, roughly 88% of them singletons. Sequencing used peripheral blood, obtained on day 0 of AZD1222 vaccination. The source of this sequence is an adult in good health. The J gene is TRBJ2-2, the V gene TRBV19; TRBD2 matches 8 bases. In DNA form, the CDR3 reads TGTGCCAGTCGGTCGGGGGGGCCTCCCGGGGAGCTGTTTTTT. Its protein product is CASRSGGPPGELFF.